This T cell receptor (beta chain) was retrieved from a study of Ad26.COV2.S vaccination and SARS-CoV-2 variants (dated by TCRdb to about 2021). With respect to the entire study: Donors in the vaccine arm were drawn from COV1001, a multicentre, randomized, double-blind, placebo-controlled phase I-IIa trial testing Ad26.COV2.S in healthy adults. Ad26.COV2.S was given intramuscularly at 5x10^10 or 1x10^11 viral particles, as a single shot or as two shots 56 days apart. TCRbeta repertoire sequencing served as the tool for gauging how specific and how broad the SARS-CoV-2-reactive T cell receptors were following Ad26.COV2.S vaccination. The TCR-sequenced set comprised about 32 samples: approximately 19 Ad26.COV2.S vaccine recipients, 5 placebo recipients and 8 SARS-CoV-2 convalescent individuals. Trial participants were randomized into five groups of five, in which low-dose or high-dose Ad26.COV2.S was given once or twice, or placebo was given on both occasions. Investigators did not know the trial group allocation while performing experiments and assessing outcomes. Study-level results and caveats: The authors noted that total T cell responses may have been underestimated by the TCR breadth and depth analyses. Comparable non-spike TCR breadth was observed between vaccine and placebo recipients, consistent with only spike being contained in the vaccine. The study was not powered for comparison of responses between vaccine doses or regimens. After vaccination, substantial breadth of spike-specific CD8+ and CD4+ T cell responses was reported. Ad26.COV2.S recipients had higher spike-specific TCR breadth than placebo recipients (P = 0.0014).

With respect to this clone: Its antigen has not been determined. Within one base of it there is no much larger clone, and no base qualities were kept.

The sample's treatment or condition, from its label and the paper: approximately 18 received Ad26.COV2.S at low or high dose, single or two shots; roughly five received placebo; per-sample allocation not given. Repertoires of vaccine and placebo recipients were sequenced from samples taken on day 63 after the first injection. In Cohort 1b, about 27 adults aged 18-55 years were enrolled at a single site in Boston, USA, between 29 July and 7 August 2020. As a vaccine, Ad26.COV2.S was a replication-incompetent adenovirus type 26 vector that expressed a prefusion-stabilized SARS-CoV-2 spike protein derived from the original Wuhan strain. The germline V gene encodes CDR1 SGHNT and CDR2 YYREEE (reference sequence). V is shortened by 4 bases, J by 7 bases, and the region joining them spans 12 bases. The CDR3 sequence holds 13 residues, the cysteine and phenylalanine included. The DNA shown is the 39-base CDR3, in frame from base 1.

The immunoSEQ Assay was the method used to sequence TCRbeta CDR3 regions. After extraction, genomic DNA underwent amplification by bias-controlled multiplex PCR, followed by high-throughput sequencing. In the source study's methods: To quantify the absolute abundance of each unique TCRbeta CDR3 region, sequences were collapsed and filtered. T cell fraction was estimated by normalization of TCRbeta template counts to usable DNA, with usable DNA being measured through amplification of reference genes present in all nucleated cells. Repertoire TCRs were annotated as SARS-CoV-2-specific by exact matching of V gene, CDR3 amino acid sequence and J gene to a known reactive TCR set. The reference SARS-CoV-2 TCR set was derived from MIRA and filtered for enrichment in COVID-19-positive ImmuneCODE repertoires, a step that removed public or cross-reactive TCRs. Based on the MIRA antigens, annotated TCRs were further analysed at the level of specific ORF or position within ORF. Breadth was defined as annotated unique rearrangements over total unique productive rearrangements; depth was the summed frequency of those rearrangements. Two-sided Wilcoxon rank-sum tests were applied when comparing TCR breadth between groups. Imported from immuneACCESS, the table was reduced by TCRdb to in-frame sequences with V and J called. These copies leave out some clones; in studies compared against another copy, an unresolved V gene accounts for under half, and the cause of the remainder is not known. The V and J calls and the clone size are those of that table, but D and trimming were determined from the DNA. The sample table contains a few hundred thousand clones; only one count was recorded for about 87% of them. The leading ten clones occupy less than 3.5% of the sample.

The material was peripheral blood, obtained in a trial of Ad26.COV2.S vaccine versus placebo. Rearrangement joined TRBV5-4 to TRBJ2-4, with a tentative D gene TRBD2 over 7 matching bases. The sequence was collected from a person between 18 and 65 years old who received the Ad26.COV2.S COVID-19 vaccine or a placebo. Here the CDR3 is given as CASSPGGRNIQYF. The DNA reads TGTGCCAGCAGCCCCGGGGGGCGTAACATTCAGTACTTC.